This is a list of T cell receptor beta chains from one sample in a study of blood T cell repertoires in COVID-19. Repertoires were generated with immunoSEQ multiplex PCR, while TCRdb's copy carries only in-frame clones and drops some. The data hold about 230,000 clones, with under 85% observed a single time. Sequencing was done on a sample of peripheral blood. These receptors were collected from a woman aged 25 to 39 with COVID-19, enrolled during active disease. CDR3s include the opening cysteine and the closing phenylalanine or tryptophan. D genes are given only for firm matches. Only some rows state a clone size, as once, few, many or a class for expanded clones.

d_gene | abundance | j_gene | v_gene | CDR3nt | CDR3aa
. | . | TRBJ2-2 | TRBV5-1 | TGCGCCAGCAGCTTAGCCCTCGACGGGTCGCACACCGGGGAGCTGTTTTTT | CASSLALDGSHTGELFF
. | few | TRBJ2-7 | TRBV7-9 | TGTGCCAGCAGCTCCGACGAGCAGTACTTC | CASSSDEQYF
. | . | TRBJ1-2 | TRBV27 | TGTGCCAGCAGCCCTGGGGGGGACTATGGCTACACCTTC | CASSPGGDYGYTF
TRBD2 | . | TRBJ2-5 | TRBV4-1 | TGCGCCAGCAGCCAAGATCCGACTAGCGGGGGTAAGACCCAGTACTTC | CASSQDPTSGGKTQYF
. | . | TRBJ1-5 | TRBV19 | TGTGCCAGTAGTATCTCCCGGGTTGGCCAGTTGCCCCAGCATTTT | CASSISRVGQLPQHF
. | . | TRBJ2-1 | TRBV25-1 | TGTGCCAGCAGTGAATCCGGGACTCTCTACAATGAGCAGTTCTTC | CASSESGTLYNEQFF
. | . | TRBJ2-5 | TRBV6-2/TRBV6-3 | TGTGCCAGCAGTTACGTGGGCCTCCGAGAGACCCAGTACTTC | CASSYVGLRETQYF
. | . | TRBJ1-3 | TRBV12-3/TRBV12-4 | TGTGCCAGCAGTTTTGGGGCGGACACCATATATTTT | CASSFGADTIYF
TRBD1 | . | TRBJ2-2 | TRBV3-1/TRBV3-2 | TGTGCCAGCCAGGGACAGTTGAACACCGGGGAGCTGTTTTTT | CASQGQLNTGELFF
. | few | TRBJ2-5 | TRBV5-1 | TGCGCCAGCAGCTTGGCCGGGGTTGGGGTAGAGACCCAGTACTTC | CASSLAGVGVETQYF
. | . | TRBJ1-6 | TRBV6-5 | TGTGCCAGCAGTTATGGGGCAGCACTCTATAATTCACCCCTCCACTTT | CASSYGAALYNSPLHF
. | . | TRBJ2-1 | TRBV19 | TGTGCCAGTAGGGCCGACAGCTCCTACAATGAGCAGTTCTTC | CASRADSSYNEQFF
. | . | TRBJ2-7 | TRBV5-1 | TGCGCCAGCAGCTTGGAGCCTGACACCGGCGAGCAGTACTTC | CASSLEPDTGEQYF
TRBD2 | . | TRBJ2-5 | TRBV5-4 | TGTGCCAGCAGCCTCGGACTAGATCAAGAGACCCAGTACTTC | CASSLGLDQETQYF
. | . | TRBJ1-4 | TRBV19 | TGTGCCAGTAGTATGGAGGGGCATGGGTCCCATGAAAAACTGTTTTTT | CASSMEGHGSHEKLFF
. | . | TRBJ2-7 | TRBV12-2 | TGTGCAAGTCGCTTATGGACAGGGGGTATCTACGAGCAGTACTTC | CASRLWTGGIYEQYF
. | . | TRBJ1-6 | TRBV9 | TGTGCCAGCAGCCGCAGGCCTAATAATTCACCCCTCCACTTT | CASSRRPNNSPLHF
TRBD1 | once | TRBJ1-4 | TRBV5-1 | TGCGCCAGCAGCCTTGGACAGGGGGGGAATGATGAAAAACTGTTTTTT | CASSLGQGGNDEKLFF
TRBD1 | . | TRBJ1-5 | TRBV5-8 | TGTGCCAGCAGCTACGACAGGGAGGGCAATCAGCCCCAGCATTTT | CASSYDREGNQPQHF
TRBD1 | . | TRBJ2-1 | TRBV19 | TGTGCCAGTAGTCTTTTTCCGGGACAGGGGAACAATGAGCAGTTCTTC | CASSLFPGQGNNEQFF
. | . | TRBJ1-6 | TRBV28 | TGTGCCAGCAGTGAACGTACAGGGTCTTATTCACCCCTCCACTTT | CASSERTGSYSPLHF
TRBD2 | . | TRBJ2-5 | TRBV6-2/TRBV6-3 | TGTGCCAGCAGCCGACTAGCGGCGCAAGAGACCCAGTACTTC | CASSRLAAQETQYF
. | once | TRBJ1-4 | TRBV9 | TGTGCCAGCAGCGGCCTTCTGGGACAAGGAGAAAAACTGTTTTTT | CASSGLLGQGEKLFF
TRBD2 | . | TRBJ2-5 | TRBV7-7 | TGTGCCAGCAGCGAACGGGGGGGCAGGATGGCGGAGACCCAGTACTTC | CASSERGGRMAETQYF
. | . | TRBJ1-2 | TRBV6-5 | TGTGCCAGCAGCTCTACAGGGAGCTACACCTTC | CASSSTGSYTF
TRBD1 | . | TRBJ1-2 | TRBV4-3 | TGCGCCAGCAGCCAAGATATCGGAGCAGGGGGTATTCGGGGCTACACCTTC | CASSQDIGAGGIRGYTF
TRBD1 | . | TRBJ2-7 | TRBV9 | TGTGCCAGCAGCACGGCCGGGACAGGCTACGAGCAGTACTTC | CASSTAGTGYEQYF
. | . | TRBJ1-2 | TRBV5-6 | TGTGCCAGCAGCTTGGTGGCAGGCTACACCTTC | CASSLVAGYTF
TRBD1 | . | TRBJ1-1 | TRBV4-1 | TGCGCCAGCAGCCAAGATCGTGGGGCAGGGGGGAACACTGAAGCTTTCTTT | CASSQDRGAGGNTEAFF
. | . | TRBJ1-5 | TRBV11-2 | TGTGCCAGCAGCTTGGGCGGGGGGAATCAGCCCCAGCATTTT | CASSLGGGNQPQHF
. | . | TRBJ1-6 | TRBV4-3 | TGCGCCAGCAGCCAATTGGAGGGGCCACATTCACCCCTCCACTTT | CASSQLEGPHSPLHF
TRBD2 | . | TRBJ2-3 | TRBV18 | TGTGCCAGCTCACCGAACGGACTAGCTGGGACAGATACGCAGTATTTT | CASSPNGLAGTDTQYF
. | . | TRBJ2-7 | TRBV6-2/TRBV6-3 | TGTGCCAGCAGCCGCTACACTGGGAGTGAGCAGTACTTC | CASSRYTGSEQYF
TRBD1 | few | TRBJ1-6 | TRBV27 | TGTGCCAGCAGACAGGGGATCCATAATTCACCCCTCCACTTT | CASRQGIHNSPLHF
. | . | TRBJ1-1 | TRBV9 | TGTGCCAGCAGCGTAAGGGGGTCGAACACTGAAGCTTTCTTT | CASSVRGSNTEAFF
. | . | TRBJ1-2 | TRBV5-6 | TGTGCCAGCAGCTTGGAGGGGGATTATAACTATGGCTACACCTTC | CASSLEGDYNYGYTF
TRBD2 | . | TRBJ2-1 | TRBV7-9 | TGTGCCAGCCGCCCAGCGGGAGGGAGGGAGCAGTTCTTC | CASRPAGGREQFF
. | few | TRBJ2-5 | TRBV11-3 | TGTGCCAGCAGCTCGAAATCAGGGGAGACCCAGTACTTC | CASSSKSGETQYF
TRBD1 | . | TRBJ1-5 | TRBV25-1 | TGTGCCAGCAGTGATCCCCGGACAGGGGAAGATCAGCCCCAGCATTTT | CASSDPRTGEDQPQHF
. | . | TRBJ2-7 | TRBV30 | TGTGCCTGGAGAATCAGGGGTGTCCTCTACGAGCAGTACTTC | CAWRIRGVLYEQYF
. | . | TRBJ1-6 | TRBV7-2 | TGTGCCAGCTCGTCGAGCTCCTATAATTCACCCCTCCACTTT | CASSSSSYNSPLHF
TRBD1 | . | TRBJ1-2 | TRBV19 | TGTGCCAGTAATCACAGGGGAGGTGTCTATGGCTACACCTTC | CASNHRGGVYGYTF
. | . | TRBJ2-1 | TRBV7-9 | TGTGCCAGCAGCCACCTGAGACTTGGTGATGAGCAGTTCTTC | CASSHLRLGDEQFF
. | few | TRBJ2-3 | TRBV19 | TGTGCCAGTAGTATAAGGGGCCTGGGGGATACGCAGTATTTT | CASSIRGLGDTQYF
TRBD1 | many | TRBJ1-6 | TRBV28 | TGTGCCGGAAGAACCGGGACAGGGTATTCACCCCTCCACTTT | CAGRTGTGYSPLHF
TRBD2 | . | TRBJ2-7 | TRBV19 | TGTGCCAGTAGTACGGGGGGGGAATTCTACGAGCAGTACTTC | CASSTGGEFYEQYF
. | . | TRBJ2-7 | TRBV5-6 | TGTGCCAGCAGCTTGGTGGTAGCGGAGGCCGGTGGGGAGCAGTACTTC | CASSLVVAEAGGEQYF
. | . | TRBJ2-7 | TRBV29-1 | TGCAGCGTTGAGGCAGGCCCCTACGAGCAGTACTTC | CSVEAGPYEQYF
TRBD1 | few | TRBJ1-1 | TRBV30 | TGTGCCTGGAGGAGGACAGGGATAAGCAAGATGAACACTGAAGCTTTCTTT | CAWRRTGISKMNTEAFF
TRBD2 | . | TRBJ2-3 | TRBV19 | TGTGCCAGTAGTCTCTCTTCCGGGACTAGCGGGAGGGCCGGAAGCACAGATACGCAGTATTTT | CASSLSSGTSGRAGSTDTQYF
TRBD2 | once | TRBJ2-7 | TRBV5-4 | TGTGCCAGCAGCTTGCCGCGGGGGGGGGCCTACGAGCAGTACTTC | CASSLPRGGAYEQYF
. | . | TRBJ1-4 | TRBV6-2/TRBV6-3 | TGTGCCAGCAGTAACCCGATCTGGGCAGGGGAAAAACTGTTTTTT | CASSNPIWAGEKLFF